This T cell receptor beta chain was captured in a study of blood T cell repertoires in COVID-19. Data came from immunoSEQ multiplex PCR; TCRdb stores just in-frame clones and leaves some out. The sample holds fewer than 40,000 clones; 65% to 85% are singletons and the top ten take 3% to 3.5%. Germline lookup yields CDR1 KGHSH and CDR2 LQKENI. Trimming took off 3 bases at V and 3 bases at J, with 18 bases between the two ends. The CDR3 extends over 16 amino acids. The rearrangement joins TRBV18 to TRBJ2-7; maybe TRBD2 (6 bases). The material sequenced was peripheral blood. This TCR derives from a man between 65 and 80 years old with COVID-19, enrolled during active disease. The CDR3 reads CASSPGLPKNNYEQYF. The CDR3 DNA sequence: TGTGCCAGCTCACCGGGACTTCCCAAAAATAACTACGAGCAGTACTTC.